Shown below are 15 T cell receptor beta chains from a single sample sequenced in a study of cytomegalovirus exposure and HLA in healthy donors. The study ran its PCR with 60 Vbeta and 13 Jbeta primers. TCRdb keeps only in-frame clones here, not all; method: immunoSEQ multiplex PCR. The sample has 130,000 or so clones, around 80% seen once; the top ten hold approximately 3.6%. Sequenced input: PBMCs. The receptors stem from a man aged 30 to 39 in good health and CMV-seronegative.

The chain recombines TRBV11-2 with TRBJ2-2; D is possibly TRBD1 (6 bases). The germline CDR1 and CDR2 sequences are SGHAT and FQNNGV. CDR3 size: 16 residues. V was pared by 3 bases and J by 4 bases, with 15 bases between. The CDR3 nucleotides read TGTGCCAGCAGCTTTTTCCTGGCAGGGGTCACCGGGGAGCTGTTTTTT. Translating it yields CASSFFLAGVTGELFF.

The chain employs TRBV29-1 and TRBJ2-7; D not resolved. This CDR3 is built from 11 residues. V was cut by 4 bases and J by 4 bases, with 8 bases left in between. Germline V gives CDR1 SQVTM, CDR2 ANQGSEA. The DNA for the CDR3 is TGCAGCGTTGGGCTTGTATACGAGCAGTACTTC. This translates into CSVGLVYEQYF.

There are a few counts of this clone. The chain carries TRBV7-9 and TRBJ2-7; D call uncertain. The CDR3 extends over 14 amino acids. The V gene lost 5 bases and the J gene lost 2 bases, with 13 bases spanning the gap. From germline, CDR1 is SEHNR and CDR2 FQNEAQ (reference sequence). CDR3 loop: CASSPLEKTYEQYF. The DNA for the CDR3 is TGTGCCAGCAGCCCCCTCGAGAAAACCTACGAGCAGTACTTC.

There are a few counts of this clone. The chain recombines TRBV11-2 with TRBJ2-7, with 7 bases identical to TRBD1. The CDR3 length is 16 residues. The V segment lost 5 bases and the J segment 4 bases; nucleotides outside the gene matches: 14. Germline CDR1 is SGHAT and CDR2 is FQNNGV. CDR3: CASSLGHRGPNYEQYF. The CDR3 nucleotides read TGTGCCAGCAGCCTTGGCCACAGGGGCCCTAATTACGAGCAGTACTTC.

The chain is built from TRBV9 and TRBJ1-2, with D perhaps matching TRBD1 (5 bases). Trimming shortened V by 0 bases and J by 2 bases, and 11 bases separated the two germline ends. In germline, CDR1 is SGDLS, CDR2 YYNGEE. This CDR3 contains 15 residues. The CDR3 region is CASSVEIGGNYGYTF. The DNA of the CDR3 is TGTGCCAGCAGCGTAGAAATCGGGGGGAACTATGGCTACACCTTC.

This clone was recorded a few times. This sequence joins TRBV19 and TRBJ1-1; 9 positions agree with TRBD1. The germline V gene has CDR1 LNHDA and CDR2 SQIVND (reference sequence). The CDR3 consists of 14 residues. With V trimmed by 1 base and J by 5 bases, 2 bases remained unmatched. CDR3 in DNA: TGTGCCAGTAGTATAGCAGACAGGGGGACTGAAGCTTTCTTT. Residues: CASSIADRGTEAFF.

The CDR3 DNA is TGTGCCAGCAGCTTAATGGTCGGGCAGGGGGGGAACACCGGGGAGCTGTTTTTT. Residues: CASSLMVGQGGNTGELFF. The chain combines TRBV11-2 with TRBJ2-2, with D perhaps matching TRBD1 (7 bases). Germline V CDR1 and CDR2: SGHAT, FQNNGV. V was shortened by 2 bases and J by 1 base, with 17 bases between the two germline ends. The length of the CDR3 is 18 residues. The variable domain in full, with the rest retrieved from reference TRBV11-2 and TRBJ2-2, is EAGVAQSPRYKIIEKRQSVAFWCNPISGHATLYWYQQILGQGPKLLIQFQNNGVVDDSQLPKDRFSAERLKGVDSTLKIQPAKLEDSAVYLCASSLMVGQGGNTGELFFGEGSRLTVL.

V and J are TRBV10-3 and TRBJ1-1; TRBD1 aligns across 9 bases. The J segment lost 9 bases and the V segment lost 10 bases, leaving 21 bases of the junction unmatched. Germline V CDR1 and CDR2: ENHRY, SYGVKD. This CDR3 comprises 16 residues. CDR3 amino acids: CATSPHPRDRAQKAFF. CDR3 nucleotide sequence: TGTGCCACCTCACCCCATCCCCGGGACAGGGCACAGAAAGCTTTCTTT.

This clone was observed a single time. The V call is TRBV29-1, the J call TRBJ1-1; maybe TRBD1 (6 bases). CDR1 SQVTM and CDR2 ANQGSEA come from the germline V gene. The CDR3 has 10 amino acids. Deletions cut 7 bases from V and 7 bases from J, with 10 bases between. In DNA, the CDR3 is TGCAGCGGTAAGACAGGTGAAGCTTTCTTT. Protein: CSGKTGEAFF.

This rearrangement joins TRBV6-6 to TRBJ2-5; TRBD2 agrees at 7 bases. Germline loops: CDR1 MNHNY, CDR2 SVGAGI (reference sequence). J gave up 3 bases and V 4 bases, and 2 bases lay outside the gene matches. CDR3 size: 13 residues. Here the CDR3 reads CASSFTSEETQYF. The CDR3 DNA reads TGTGCCAGCAGTTTCACTAGCGAAGAGACCCAGTACTTC.

As DNA, the CDR3 is TGTGCCAGCAGCACAGGGGGTGGAAACACCATATATTTT. This encodes CASSTGGGNTIYF. The chain links TRBV9 to TRBJ1-3, with TRBD1 matching 8 bases. The V gene end was trimmed by 4 bases and the J gene end by 3 bases; junction bases not matched to a gene: 0. The CDR3 is 13 residues long. Per the germline V gene, CDR1 is SGDLS and CDR2 is YYNGEE.

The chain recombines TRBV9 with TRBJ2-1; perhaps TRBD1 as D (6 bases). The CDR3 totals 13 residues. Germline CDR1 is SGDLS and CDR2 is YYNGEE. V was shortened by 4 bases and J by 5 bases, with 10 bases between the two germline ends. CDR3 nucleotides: TGTGCCAGCAGCCCGGACAGACACAATGAGCAGTTCTTC. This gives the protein CASSPDRHNEQFF.

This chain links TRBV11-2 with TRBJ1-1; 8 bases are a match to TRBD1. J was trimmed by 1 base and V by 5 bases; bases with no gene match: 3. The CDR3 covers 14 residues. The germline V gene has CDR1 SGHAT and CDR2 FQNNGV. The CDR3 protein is CASSQGQGNTEAFF. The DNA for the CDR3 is TGTGCCAGCAGCCAAGGACAGGGGAACACTGAAGCTTTCTTT.

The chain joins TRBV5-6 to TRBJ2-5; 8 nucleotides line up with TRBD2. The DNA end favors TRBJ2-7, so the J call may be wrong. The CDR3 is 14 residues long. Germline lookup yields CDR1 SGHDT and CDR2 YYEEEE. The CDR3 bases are TGTGCCAGCAGCTTGCCACTAGCGGACTACGAGCAGTACTTC. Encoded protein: CASSLPLADYEQYF.

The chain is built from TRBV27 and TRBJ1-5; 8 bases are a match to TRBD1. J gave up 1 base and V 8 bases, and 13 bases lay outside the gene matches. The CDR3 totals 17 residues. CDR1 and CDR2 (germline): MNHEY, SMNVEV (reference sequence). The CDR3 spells CASASAGQGGSNQPQHF. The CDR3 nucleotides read TGTGCCAGCGCATCGGCCGGACAGGGTGGAAGCAATCAGCCCCAGCATTTT.